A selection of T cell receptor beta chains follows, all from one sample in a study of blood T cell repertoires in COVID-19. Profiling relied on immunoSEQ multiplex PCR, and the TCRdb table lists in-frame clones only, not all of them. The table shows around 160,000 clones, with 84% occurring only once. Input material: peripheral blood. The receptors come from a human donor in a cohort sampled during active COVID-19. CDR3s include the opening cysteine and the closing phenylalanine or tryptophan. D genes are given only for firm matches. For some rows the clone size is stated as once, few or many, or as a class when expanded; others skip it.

CDR3nt: TGTGCCAGCAGCCAAGAAGCGGACAGAACTTTCTATGGCTACACCTTC
CDR3aa: CASSQEADRTFYGYTF
d_gene: -
abundance: -
j_gene: TRBJ1-2
v_gene: TRBV3-1/TRBV3-2

CDR3nt: TGTGCCAGTAGTATGGACAGGGCGTCCGGCTACACCTTC
CDR3aa: CASSMDRASGYTF
d_gene: TRBD1
abundance: -
j_gene: TRBJ1-2
v_gene: TRBV19

CDR3nt: TGTGCCAGCAGTGAGCGGAACGAAGAGACCCAGTACTTC
CDR3aa: CASSERNEETQYF
d_gene: -
abundance: few
j_gene: TRBJ2-5
v_gene: TRBV6-1

CDR3nt: TGTGCCAGCAACGGGGGACTCGGGAGGTCTAATGAGCAGTTCTTC
CDR3aa: CASNGGLGRSNEQFF
d_gene: TRBD2
abundance: few
j_gene: TRBJ2-1
v_gene: TRBV2

CDR3nt: TGTGCCAGCAGTTACGGGACAGGGGTGGGTTTCTTT
CDR3aa: CASSYGTGVGFF
d_gene: TRBD1
abundance: -
j_gene: TRBJ1-1
v_gene: TRBV6-2/TRBV6-3

CDR3nt: TGTGCCAGCAGTTGGACAGGAGGGGCCACTGAAGCTTTCTTT
CDR3aa: CASSWTGGATEAFF
d_gene: TRBD1
abundance: -
j_gene: TRBJ1-1
v_gene: TRBV6-6

CDR3nt: TGTGCCAGCAGCCTCGGACTAGCGGGGATGTACGAGCAGTACTTC
CDR3aa: CASSLGLAGMYEQYF
d_gene: TRBD2
abundance: once
j_gene: TRBJ2-7
v_gene: TRBV11-2

CDR3nt: TGTGCCAGCAGCCAACGAACGGGGACAGGAAACACCATATATTTT
CDR3aa: CASSQRTGTGNTIYF
d_gene: -
abundance: -
j_gene: TRBJ1-3
v_gene: TRBV5-4

CDR3nt: TGTGCCAGCAGCAAGGGGGGTTCAAACACCGGGGAGCTGTTTTTT
CDR3aa: CASSKGGSNTGELFF
d_gene: -
abundance: -
j_gene: TRBJ2-2
v_gene: TRBV21-1

CDR3nt: TGTGCCAGCACGGAGGTGATGAACACTGAAGCTTTCTTT
CDR3aa: CASTEVMNTEAFF
d_gene: -
abundance: -
j_gene: TRBJ1-1
v_gene: TRBV6-5